This T cell receptor (beta chain) was identified in a study of shared clonotypes between healthy human individuals. Input per replicate PCR of unsorted PBMC was 300 ng DNA, corresponding to roughly 28,000 T cell genomes. Assay used: immunoSEQ multiplex PCR; TCRdb lists only in-frame clones, some missing. The table records fewer than 550,000 clones, about 75% of them present only once. The donors were all Caucasian adults (living in Nashville, Tennessee). The sequenced material came from PBMCs. The TCR sequence derives from a woman aged 40 to 49 in good health. Some clones in this sample may be carry-over from other donors' samples.

The CDR3 DNA reads TGTGCCAGCAGTTTTGGAGCGGGAGTTTGGGATACGCAGTATTTT. Translating gives CASSFGAGVWDTQYF. The chain has TRBV27 and TRBJ2-3; 8 bases fit TRBD2. The CDR3 contains 15 residues. Germline values: CDR1 MNHEY, CDR2 SMNVEV (reference sequence). With V trimmed by 3 bases and J by 6 bases, 8 bases remained unmatched.